One and the same sample provided the 28 T cell receptor beta chains below, sequenced in a study of T cell repertoires in cytomegalovirus infection. In TCRdb, the reads were re-called with MiXCR into one record per CDR3 protein. In the table there are approximately 400,000 distinct CDR3 sequences, 25% to 40% of which are singletons. The sequenced sample consisted of PBMCs. The receptors here all came from a human donor in good health (CMV status not recorded). Some clones in this sample may be carry-over from other donors' samples.

The genes are TRBV6-5 and TRBJ1-5; 7 positions match TRBD1. The J segment lost 3 bases and the V segment lost 4 bases, leaving 6 bases of the junction unmatched. The germline gives CDR1 MNHEY, CDR2 SVGAGI. The CDR3 has 15 residues. The CDR3 nucleotides read TGTGCCAGCAGTTCAGACAGGGCCCCCAATCAGCCCCAGCATTTT. It is translated as CASSSDRAPNQPQHF.

This clonotype appeared a few times. This chain joins TRBV6-6 and TRBJ2-5; weak D call: TRBD1 (5 bases). Germline CDR1 MNHNY, CDR2 SVGAGI (reference sequence). CDR3 length: 15 residues. Trimming left V 7 bases short and J 4 bases short, with 19 bases between. CDR3 nucleotides: TGTGCCAGCATCTTACAGGCGGTCTTCGGAGAGACCCAGTACTTC. This sequence encodes CASILQAVFGETQYF.

The chain employs TRBV10-3 and TRBJ2-1; no clear D gene. The CDR3 totals 12 residues. Germline CDR1 reads ENHRY; CDR2 reads SYGVKD. V was clipped by 0 bases and J by 6 bases, with 3 bases between them. The CDR3 DNA follows: TGTGCCATCAGTGAGTCCAGCAATGAGCAGTTCTTC. The encoded protein is CAISESSNEQFF.

The chain combines TRBV12-3 or TRBV12-4 with TRBJ1-2; possible D gene TRBD1, 5 bases. The CDR3 has 13 amino acids. V lost 2 bases, J lost 4 bases, and 8 bases lay in between. The CDR3 coding sequence is TGTGCCAGCAGTTTAACCGACAGCTATGGCTACACCTTC. Its protein product is CASSLTDSYGYTF.

This clonotype has ten or more counts. The chain is built from TRBV11-2 and TRBJ1-1; no clear D gene. The germline V gene has CDR1 SGHAT and CDR2 FQNNGV. The V end was cut by 0 bases, the J end by 0 bases, with 8 bases between. The CDR3 is 15 amino acids. This CDR3 reads CASSLDGRMNTEAFF. CDR3 in DNA: TGTGCCAGCAGCTTAGACGGACGTATGAACACTGAAGCTTTCTTT.

The chain combines TRBV6-5 with TRBJ1-6; D uncertain. The CDR3 totals 12 residues. The V end lost 4 bases, the J end lost 10 bases, and 8 bases lay between the germline ends. Germline V gene data show CDR1 as MNHEY and CDR2 as SVGAGI. CDR3 sequence: CASSSPGSPLHF. In nucleotides, the CDR3 is TGTGCCAGCAGTTCCCCGGGGTCACCCCTCCACTTT.

This chain links TRBV29-1 with TRBJ2-5; D gene unclear. Germline V gene data show CDR1 as SQVTM and CDR2 as ANQGSEA. This CDR3 comprises 13 residues. Trimming removed 1 base from V and 5 bases from J, with 11 bases in between. CDR3 amino acids: CSVEVGLVETQYF. CDR3 DNA: TGCAGCGTTGAAGTCGGGCTTGTCGAGACCCAGTACTTC.

This clonotype was found many times. The chain carries TRBV6-1 and TRBJ2-7, with D tentatively TRBD1 or TRBD2 (5 bases each). CDR1 and CDR2 (germline): MNHNS, SASEGT. V dropped 8 bases and J dropped 2 bases, with 19 bases sitting between them. The CDR3 is made up of 15 amino acids. The CDR3 protein is CASGTVTPGTYEQYF. The CDR3 nucleotides read TGTGCCAGCGGGACCGTGACTCCGGGTACCTACGAGCAGTACTTC.

This clonotype was detected only a few times. The V and J genes are TRBV5-6 and TRBJ2-1; D remains unclear. This CDR3 has 16 amino acids. Germline V CDR1 and CDR2: SGHDT, YYEEEE. The ends were cut back, 0 bases at V and 0 bases at J, with 10 bases in the middle. In nucleotides, the CDR3 is TGTGCCAGCAGCTTGGAGCCCGAGAGCTCCTACAATGAGCAGTTCTTC. The encoded protein is CASSLEPESSYNEQFF.

The J gene is TRBJ1-2, the V gene TRBV4-2, with 9 nucleotides matching TRBD1. Germline CDR1 LGHNA, CDR2 YNFKEQ. This CDR3 is 19 amino acids long. The junction had 17 bases not matched to a gene; V was cut back by 0 bases and J by 6 bases. The DNA of the CDR3 is TGTGCCAGCAGCCAAGATTCGACAACAGGGGGCCTAGATTATCATGGCTACACCTTC. This translates into CASSQDSTTGGLDYHGYTF.

This clonotype occurred a few times. The genes are TRBV4-1 and TRBJ1-5; tentatively, D is TRBD1 (6 bases). Germline lookup yields CDR1 MGHRA and CDR2 YSYEKL. Trimming left V 0 bases short and J 7 bases short, with 13 bases between. This CDR3 spans 15 amino acids. The CDR3 loop reads CASSQDGQGRQPQHF. The CDR3 bases are TGCGCCAGCAGCCAAGATGGGCAGGGGAGGCAGCCCCAGCATTTT.

This clonotype has just a few counts. This chain links TRBV20-1 with TRBJ2-6, with D unclear. V was clipped by 3 bases and J by 0 bases, with 9 bases between them. The germline V gene encodes CDR1 DFQATT and CDR2 SNEGSKA (reference sequence). The CDR3 is 15 amino acids. The CDR3 loop is CSASAVNSGANVLTF. The CDR3 DNA reads TGCAGTGCTAGTGCGGTGAACTCTGGGGCCAACGTCCTGACTTTC.

With respect to this clonotype: One end of the junction varies from germline; a read error may be responsible. The V call is TRBV7-2, the J call TRBJ2-7; no definite D call. The germline gives CDR1 SGHTA, CDR2 FQGNSA. The CDR3 extends over 17 amino acids. The CDR3: CSSSVVRAVGRSYEQYF. The CDR3 DNA sequence: TGTTCCAGCAGCGTAGTAAGGGCGGTGGGTAGGTCCTACGAGCAGTACTTC.

V is TRBV6-1 and J is TRBJ2-3; 12 positions match TRBD2. The V segment lost 8 bases and the J segment 5 bases; nucleotides outside the gene matches: 11. The CDR3 spans 16 residues. The V gene's germline CDR1 is MNHNS and CDR2 SASEGT. The CDR3 DNA follows: TGTGCCAGCTGGGAGAGACTAGCGGGGGTTGGAGATACGCAGTATTTT. Translating gives CASWERLAGVGDTQYF.

The chain carries TRBV6-8 and TRBJ1-2; TRBD1 is a possible D gene (6 bases). Per the germline V gene, CDR1 is MNHGY and CDR2 is SAAAGT. This CDR3 spans 13 amino acids. The V and J ends lost 7 bases and 10 bases respectively, with 19 bases between them. This chain's CDR3 is CASTKAGTSVYTF. The CDR3 nucleotides are TGTGCCAGCACAAAAGCTGGGACAAGCGTCTACACCTTC.

J is TRBJ2-5 and V is TRBV3-1, with D perhaps matching TRBD2 (6 bases). Germline V lookup: CDR1 LGHDT, CDR2 YNNKEL (reference sequence). The CDR3 has 17 amino acids. V lost 0 bases and J lost 5, with 19 bases in between. The CDR3, as DNA: TGTGCCAGCAGCCAAGATTGGCGCGGGGTCCTGGGGGAGACCCAGTACTTC. Protein: CASSQDWRGVLGETQYF.

This chain connects TRBV7-6 to TRBJ2-5; D might be TRBD2 (5 bases). The germline gives CDR1 SGHVS, CDR2 FNYEAQ. This CDR3 is built from 14 residues. V shed 5 bases and J shed 0 bases, with 10 bases lying between them. The CDR3 loop is CASSPGGYQETQYF. In DNA, the CDR3 is TGTGCCAGCAGCCCAGGAGGCTACCAAGAGACCCAGTACTTC.

Concerning this clonotype: Possible read error: a much larger clone is one base away. Because the CDR3 is missing its conserved closing phenylalanine or tryptophan, this is likely a read error. The CDR3 DNA reads as TGTGCTAGTGGTCCAGGACAGAGTTGGGATGGCTACACCTTA. It translates to CASGPGQSWDGYTL. The V gene is TRBV12-5, the J gene TRBJ1-2; possible D gene TRBD1, 6 bases. The CDR3 has 14 residues. The germline V gene has CDR1 LGHNT and CDR2 FRNRAP. The V end lost 5 bases, the J end lost 6 bases, and 16 bases lay between the germline ends.

As DNA, the CDR3 is TGTGCCAGCAGTTCGGGACTCCAAAATGGCTACACCTTC. Translating it yields CASSSGLQNGYTF. The chain links TRBV6-2 or TRBV6-3 to TRBJ1-2; possible D gene TRBD1, 5 bases. The CDR3 runs 13 residues. Germline CDR1 is MNHEY and CDR2 is SVGEGT. The ends were cut back, 4 bases at V and 6 bases at J, with 12 bases in the middle.

This clonotype was recorded a few times. This chain joins TRBV12-3 or TRBV12-4 and TRBJ1-5; D perhaps matches TRBD1 (5 bases). The V end was cut by 7 bases, the J end by 6 bases, with 10 bases between. The CDR3 length is 12 residues. The CDR3 DNA reads TGTGCCAGCAAAGGAAGGGGTCAGCCCCAGCATTTT. Its translation: CASKGRGQPQHF.

In its sample, this clonotype was seen many times. CDR3: CASSLEWGDTEAFF. DNA of the CDR3: TGTGCCAGCAGCTTAGAGTGGGGGGATACTGAAGCTTTCTTT. This sequence joins TRBV7-6 and TRBJ1-1; the D gene is possibly TRBD1 (5 bases). V was pared by 1 base and J by 5 bases, with 11 bases between. The length of the CDR3 is 14 residues. Germline assignment: CDR1 SGHVS and CDR2 FNYEAQ.

The rearrangement links TRBV6-2 or TRBV6-3 to TRBJ2-5; D remains ambiguous. V lost 5 bases, J lost 5 bases, and 9 bases lay in between. Germline lookup yields CDR1 MNHEY and CDR2 SVGEGT. CDR3 size: 12 residues. CDR3 in DNA: TGTGCCAGCAGTCGACCCCTGGAGACCCAGTACTTC. This sequence encodes CASSRPLETQYF.

This clonotype was observed a single time. The rearrangement links TRBV19 to TRBJ2-5, with 8 bases aligning to TRBD2. CDR3 length equals 15 residues. V lost 5 bases, J lost 4 bases, and 9 bases stayed unmatched. Germline CDR1 is LNHDA and CDR2 is SQIVND (reference sequence). CDR3 protein: CASSRGGVGGETQYF. The CDR3 DNA is TGTGCCAGTAGTCGGGGGGGCGTGGGGGGAGAGACCCAGTACTTC. Full variable domain (outside the CDR3, taken from reference TRBV19 and TRBJ2-5): DGGITQSPKYLFRKEGQNVTLSCEQNLNHDAMYWYRQDPGQGLRLIYYSQIVNDFQKGDIAEGYSVSREKKESFPLTVTSAQKNPTAFYLCASSRGGVGGETQYFGPGTRLLVL.

As for this clonotype: The conserved phenylalanine or tryptophan normally closing the CDR3 is absent here, so this likely arose from a read error. The chain links TRBV27 to TRBJ2-2; D may be TRBD1 (6 bases). In germline, CDR1 is MNHEY, CDR2 SMNVEV (reference sequence). The CDR3 has 15 amino acids. The ends were cut back, 2 bases at V and 5 bases at J, with 12 bases in the middle. This CDR3 reads CASSLLQTGTGELFC. The CDR3 DNA sequence: TGTGCCAGCAGTTTACTCCAGACAGGTACCGGGGAGCTGTTTTGT.

In this sample, this clonotype turned up a few times. The V gene is TRBV5-8, the J gene TRBJ2-1; unclear D gene. The CDR3 runs 17 residues. Germline CDR1 SGHTS, CDR2 YDEGEE. Trimming removed 2 bases at V and 0 bases at J, with 15 bases between. CDR3 in DNA: TGTGCCAGCAGCTTATCACGCATTTCGAGCTCCTACAATGAGCAGTTCTTC. This translates into CASSLSRISSSYNEQFF.

This chain links TRBV5-5 with TRBJ2-5; D may correspond to TRBD1 or TRBD2 (5 bases each). Germline CDR1 SGHKS, CDR2 YYEKEE (reference sequence). Trimming stripped 4 bases from V and 3 bases from J, with 13 bases between. This CDR3 comprises 14 residues. CDR3 DNA: TGTGCCAGCAGCCCGAGGGGAAACAAAGAGACCCAGTACTTC. It codes for CASSPRGNKETQYF.

This CDR3 reads CASFTGSGGPMVNEQFF. The CDR3 region has the DNA TGTGCCAGTTTTACTGGTAGCGGGGGCCCAATGGTCAATGAGCAGTTCTTC. The V and J genes are TRBV27 and TRBJ2-1, with TRBD2 identical over 9 bases. Germline CDR1 and CDR2: MNHEY and SMNVEV (reference sequence). V shed 9 bases, J shed 6 bases, and the junction held 18 bases outside the gene matches. The CDR3 spans 17 residues.

A remark on this clonotype: The final CDR3 position lacks the conserved phenylalanine or tryptophan, pointing to a likely read error. The chain carries TRBV10-3 and TRBJ2-7; D is possibly TRBD2 (6 bases). The CDR3 runs to 15 residues. Germline V CDR1 and CDR2: ENHRY, SYGVKD. With 3 bases removed from V and 6 bases from J, the gap between germline ends came to 18 bases. DNA for the CDR3: TGTGCCATCAGTGATGTCGGGGGAACCCACCTCGAGCAGTACTTA. Amino acids: CAISDVGGTHLEQYL.